One sample yielded the 15 T cell receptor beta chains listed below, sequenced in a study of identical twins. TCRdb re-called the 5' RACE reads with MiXCR, one entry per CDR3 protein. The sample has hundreds of thousands of distinct CDR3 sequences; 8.5% to 9.5% are singletons. These data were likewise used in another study, on yellow fever vaccine responses in identical twins.

The sequenced sample was PBMCs. Every receptor here comes from a woman younger than 30 in good health.

This clonotype was recorded at least ten times. The chain uses TRBV10-3 and TRBJ1-1; D is undetermined. The CDR3 is 14 residues long. From germline, CDR1 is ENHRY and CDR2 SYGVKD. Trimming took off 6 bases at V and 1 base at J, with 12 bases between the two ends. The CDR3 DNA reads as TGTGCCATCAGCCGCCCGACTGGGAACACTGAAGCTTTCTTT. This sequence encodes CAISRPTGNTEAFF.

The rearrangement links TRBV20-1 to TRBJ2-7; D gene uncertain. CDR1 DFQATT and CDR2 SNEGSKA come from the germline V gene (reference sequence). The V gene lost 1 base and the J gene lost 2 bases, with 9 bases spanning the gap. The CDR3 loop spans 13 amino acids. For the CDR3, the DNA is TGCAGTGCTAGAGTGAAGGGCGCCTACGAGCAGTACTTC. Its translation is CSARVKGAYEQYF.

The J gene is TRBJ1-6, the V gene TRBV7-2; perhaps TRBD1 as D (5 bases). Germline V gene data show CDR1 as SGHTA and CDR2 as FQGNSA. The ends were cut back, 5 bases at V and 9 bases at J, with 17 bases in the middle. The CDR3 is 15 residues long. The CDR3 DNA is TGTGCCAGCAGCACCCAGCGGGGGGACGGTTCACCCCTCCACTTT. As protein: CASSTQRGDGSPLHF. Together with reference TRBV7-2 and TRBJ1-6, the CDR3 gives the full variable domain: GAGVSQSPSNKVTEKGKDVELRCDPISGHTALYWYRQSLGQGLEFLIYFQGNSAPDKSGLPSDRFSAERTGGSVSTLTIQRTQQEDSAVYLCASSTQRGDGSPLHFGNGTRLTVT.

In this sample, this clonotype turned up a few times. This chain connects TRBV11-2 to TRBJ2-1; 7 bases are shared with TRBD2. Germline values: CDR1 SGHAT, CDR2 FQNNGV. The CDR3 is made up of 15 amino acids. The trim removed 5 bases at V and 4 bases at J, leaving 8 bases unmatched. Here the CDR3 reads CASSPVGGGYNEQFF. CDR3 DNA sequence: TGTGCCAGCAGCCCAGTGGGGGGGGGGTACAATGAGCAGTTCTTC.

The chain recombines TRBV3-1 with TRBJ2-7; D not certain. CDR3 length: 14 amino acids. CDR1 and CDR2 (germline): LGHDT, YNNKEL (reference sequence). V lost 4 bases and J 2 bases, leaving 12 bases between the germline ends. CDR3 sequence reads: CASSPLRRPYEQYF. In nucleotides, the CDR3 is TGTGCCAGCAGCCCCCTTCGTAGGCCCTACGAGCAGTACTTC.

This clonotype has ten or more counts. CDR3 amino acids: CASSRSGLELFF. As DNA, the CDR3 is TGTGCCAGCAGCCGAAGCGGGTTAGAGCTGTTTTTT. V and J are TRBV14 and TRBJ2-2, with a weak D call TRBD2 (6 bases). The V and J ends lost 4 bases and 11 bases respectively, with 11 bases between them. There are 12 residues in the CDR3. Germline CDR1 is SGHDN and CDR2 is FVKESK.

In its sample, this clonotype was seen a few times. V and J are TRBV5-1 and TRBJ1-2; D might be TRBD1 (5 bases). Germline-derived CDR1 and CDR2 are SGHRS and YFSETQ. The V end lost 0 bases, the J end lost 6 bases, and 12 bases lay between the germline ends. The CDR3 has 14 residues. The CDR3 is CASSLAGSTDGYTF. The DNA for the CDR3 is TGCGCCAGCAGCTTGGCAGGGTCAACGGATGGCTACACCTTC.

This clonotype was counted between two and nine times. The chain has TRBV7-3 and TRBJ1-6; D is ambiguous. Germline CDR1 reads SGHTA; CDR2 reads FQGTGA. The CDR3 is 13 residues long. The V gene lost 2 bases and the J gene lost 9 bases, with 8 bases spanning the gap. The CDR3 nucleotides are TGTGCCAGCAGCTTAGTTTCTGGTTCACCCCTCCACTTT. As protein: CASSLVSGSPLHF.

The chain uses TRBV12-3 or TRBV12-4 and TRBJ2-1, with 9 bases that match TRBD2. Unmatched junction bases numbered 12, after V lost 6 bases and J lost 6 bases. The CDR3 length is 16 residues. CDR3 coding DNA: TGTGCCAGCAGGGGTGAGCGGGAGGCCCCTAGCAATGAGCAGTTCTTC. This encodes CASRGEREAPSNEQFF.

In this sample, this clonotype turned up a few times. The genes are TRBV9 and TRBJ2-1, with D unresolved. Trimming removed 0 bases at V and 9 bases at J, with 7 bases between. Per the germline V gene, CDR1 is SGDLS and CDR2 is YYNGEE. CDR3 length: 12 amino acids. CDR3 bases: TGTGCCAGCAGCGTAGATAATGCTGAGCAGTTCTTC. This translates into CASSVDNAEQFF.

The rearrangement links TRBV30 to TRBJ2-7, with 10 nucleotides matching TRBD1. V lost 1 base and J lost 6; bases outside the gene matches: 6. The CDR3 covers 14 residues. CDR1 is GTSNPN and CDR2 is SVGIG in the germline V gene (reference sequence). CDR3 nucleotide sequence: TGTGCCTGGAGTGGCGGTGGGACAGGGGTCGAGCAGTACTTC. Amino acid sequence: CAWSGGGTGVEQYF.

The genes are TRBV19 and TRBJ2-5; D possibly uses TRBD1 or TRBD2 (5 bases each). The germline CDR1 and CDR2 sequences are LNHDA and SQIVND (reference sequence). Trimming took off 1 base at V and 1 base at J, with 10 bases between the two ends. The CDR3 is 15 residues long. The CDR3 is CASSIGPGRQETQYF. CDR3 sequence (DNA): TGTGCCAGTAGTATAGGGCCGGGACGCCAAGAGACCCAGTACTTC.

The rearrangement joins TRBV27 to TRBJ2-3, with a tentative D call TRBD2 (6 bases). CDR1 is MNHEY, CDR2 SMNVEV, per germline (reference sequence). The V end was cut by 10 bases, the J end by 7 bases, with 24 bases between. This CDR3 contains 15 residues. The CDR3 protein is CATTLGGAELNTQYF. CDR3 nucleotide sequence: TGTGCCACCACCCTGGGGGGAGCGGAGCTCAATACGCAGTATTTT.

The table lists this clonotype with a few counts. The CDR3 sequence is CASSLAMPVLDEQFF. As DNA, the CDR3 is TGCGCCAGCAGCTTGGCCATGCCCGTTTTGGATGAGCAGTTCTTC. The rearrangement links TRBV5-1 to TRBJ2-1, with D uncertain. The CDR3 is made up of 15 amino acids. V was shortened by 0 bases and J by 8 bases, with 15 bases between the two germline ends. Germline values: CDR1 SGHRS, CDR2 YFSETQ. The variable domain in full, with the rest retrieved from reference TRBV5-1 and TRBJ2-1, is KAGVTQTPRYLIKTRGQQVTLSCSPISGHRSVSWYQQTPGQGLQFLFEYFSETQRNKGNFPGRFSGRQFSNSRSEMNVSTLELGDSALYLCASSLAMPVLDEQFFGPGTRLTVL.

This clonotype was seen more than once but under ten times. CDR3 sequence: CSATKGLDTEAFF. In DNA, the CDR3 is TGCAGCGCCACGAAGGGCTTGGACACTGAAGCTTTCTTT. This chain uses TRBV29-1 with TRBJ1-1; D unresolved. Between the trimmed V and J ends, which lost 7 bases and 3 bases, there was a span of 15 bases. The CDR3 is 13 amino acids. CDR1 and CDR2 (germline): SQVTM, ANQGSEA.